Below are 8 T cell receptor beta chains sequenced from a single sample in a study of monozygotic twins with inflammatory bowel disease. TCRdb re-analyzed the 5' RACE reads; it lists each CDR3 protein once, without DNA. This sample's table reports about 160,000 distinct CDR3 sequences. The specimen was blood. The receptors originated from a human donor with ulcerative colitis or Crohn's disease, or a healthy co-twin of an affected twin (not recorded which).

This chain joins TRBV7-2 and TRBJ2-7; TCRdb's D gene call, TRBD2, goes unchecked for lack of DNA. This CDR3 spans 16 amino acids. The germline V gene has CDR1 SGHTA and CDR2 FQGNSA. Here the CDR3 reads CASSLEGTSGSYEQYF.

V gene TRBV25-1 combines with J gene TRBJ1-4; TCRdb's assignment of TRBD1 cannot be checked, as there is no DNA. CDR1 and CDR2 from the germline V gene are MGHDK and SYGVNS. The CDR3 is 15 amino acids. The CDR3: CASSEYGVQGEKLFF.

V is TRBV28 and J is TRBJ1-5; without DNA, the TCRdb call of TRBD1 cannot be checked. CDR3 length equals 15 residues. Germline CDR1 MDHEN, CDR2 SYDVKM. The chain's CDR3 is CASSTTAHSNQPQHF.

V gene TRBV3-1 combines with J gene TRBJ2-2. This CDR3 contains 15 residues. Germline V gives CDR1 LGHDT, CDR2 YNNKEL (reference sequence). The CDR3 reads CASSQASTLPGELFF.

The chain links TRBV11-1 to TRBJ2-7; TCRdb selects TRBD1, and the lack of DNA leaves this call unchecked. The CDR3 is made up of 20 amino acids. The germline CDR1 and CDR2 sequences are SGHAT and FQDESV (reference sequence). The CDR3: CASSLAPGQGPSYPPGEQYF.

The CDR3: CASSINSGSTDTQYF. The rearrangement uses TRBV19 and TRBJ2-3; lacking DNA, the TRBD2 call made by TCRdb goes unchecked. CDR1 is LNHDA and CDR2 is SQIVND in the germline V gene (reference sequence). This CDR3 is 15 amino acids long.

The CDR3 loop is CASSERASGRVKQYF. This chain joins TRBV25-1 and TRBJ2-7; TCRdb's D call of TRBD2 is untestable without DNA. Germline V gives CDR1 MGHDK, CDR2 SYGVNS. This CDR3 has 15 residues.

The chain combines TRBV20-1 with TRBJ2-3; TCRdb outputs TRBD2, but without DNA this stays unchecked. The CDR3 consists of 16 residues. From germline, CDR1 is DFQATT and CDR2 SNEGSKA (reference sequence). The CDR3 region is CSARDQNSGSTDTQYF.